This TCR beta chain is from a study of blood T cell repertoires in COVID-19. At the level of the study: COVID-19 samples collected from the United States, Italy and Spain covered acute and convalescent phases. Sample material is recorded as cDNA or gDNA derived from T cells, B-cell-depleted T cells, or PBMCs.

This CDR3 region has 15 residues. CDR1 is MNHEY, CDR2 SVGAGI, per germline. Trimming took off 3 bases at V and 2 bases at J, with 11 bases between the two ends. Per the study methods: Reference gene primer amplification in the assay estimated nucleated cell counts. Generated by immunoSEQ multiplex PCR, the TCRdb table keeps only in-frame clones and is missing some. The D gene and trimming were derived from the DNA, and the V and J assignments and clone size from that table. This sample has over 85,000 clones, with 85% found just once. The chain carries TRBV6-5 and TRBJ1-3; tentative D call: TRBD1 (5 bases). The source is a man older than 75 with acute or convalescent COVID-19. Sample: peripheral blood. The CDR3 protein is CASSYDGAAGNTIYF. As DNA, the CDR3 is TGTGCCAGCAGTTATGATGGGGCCGCTGGAAACACCATATATTTT.